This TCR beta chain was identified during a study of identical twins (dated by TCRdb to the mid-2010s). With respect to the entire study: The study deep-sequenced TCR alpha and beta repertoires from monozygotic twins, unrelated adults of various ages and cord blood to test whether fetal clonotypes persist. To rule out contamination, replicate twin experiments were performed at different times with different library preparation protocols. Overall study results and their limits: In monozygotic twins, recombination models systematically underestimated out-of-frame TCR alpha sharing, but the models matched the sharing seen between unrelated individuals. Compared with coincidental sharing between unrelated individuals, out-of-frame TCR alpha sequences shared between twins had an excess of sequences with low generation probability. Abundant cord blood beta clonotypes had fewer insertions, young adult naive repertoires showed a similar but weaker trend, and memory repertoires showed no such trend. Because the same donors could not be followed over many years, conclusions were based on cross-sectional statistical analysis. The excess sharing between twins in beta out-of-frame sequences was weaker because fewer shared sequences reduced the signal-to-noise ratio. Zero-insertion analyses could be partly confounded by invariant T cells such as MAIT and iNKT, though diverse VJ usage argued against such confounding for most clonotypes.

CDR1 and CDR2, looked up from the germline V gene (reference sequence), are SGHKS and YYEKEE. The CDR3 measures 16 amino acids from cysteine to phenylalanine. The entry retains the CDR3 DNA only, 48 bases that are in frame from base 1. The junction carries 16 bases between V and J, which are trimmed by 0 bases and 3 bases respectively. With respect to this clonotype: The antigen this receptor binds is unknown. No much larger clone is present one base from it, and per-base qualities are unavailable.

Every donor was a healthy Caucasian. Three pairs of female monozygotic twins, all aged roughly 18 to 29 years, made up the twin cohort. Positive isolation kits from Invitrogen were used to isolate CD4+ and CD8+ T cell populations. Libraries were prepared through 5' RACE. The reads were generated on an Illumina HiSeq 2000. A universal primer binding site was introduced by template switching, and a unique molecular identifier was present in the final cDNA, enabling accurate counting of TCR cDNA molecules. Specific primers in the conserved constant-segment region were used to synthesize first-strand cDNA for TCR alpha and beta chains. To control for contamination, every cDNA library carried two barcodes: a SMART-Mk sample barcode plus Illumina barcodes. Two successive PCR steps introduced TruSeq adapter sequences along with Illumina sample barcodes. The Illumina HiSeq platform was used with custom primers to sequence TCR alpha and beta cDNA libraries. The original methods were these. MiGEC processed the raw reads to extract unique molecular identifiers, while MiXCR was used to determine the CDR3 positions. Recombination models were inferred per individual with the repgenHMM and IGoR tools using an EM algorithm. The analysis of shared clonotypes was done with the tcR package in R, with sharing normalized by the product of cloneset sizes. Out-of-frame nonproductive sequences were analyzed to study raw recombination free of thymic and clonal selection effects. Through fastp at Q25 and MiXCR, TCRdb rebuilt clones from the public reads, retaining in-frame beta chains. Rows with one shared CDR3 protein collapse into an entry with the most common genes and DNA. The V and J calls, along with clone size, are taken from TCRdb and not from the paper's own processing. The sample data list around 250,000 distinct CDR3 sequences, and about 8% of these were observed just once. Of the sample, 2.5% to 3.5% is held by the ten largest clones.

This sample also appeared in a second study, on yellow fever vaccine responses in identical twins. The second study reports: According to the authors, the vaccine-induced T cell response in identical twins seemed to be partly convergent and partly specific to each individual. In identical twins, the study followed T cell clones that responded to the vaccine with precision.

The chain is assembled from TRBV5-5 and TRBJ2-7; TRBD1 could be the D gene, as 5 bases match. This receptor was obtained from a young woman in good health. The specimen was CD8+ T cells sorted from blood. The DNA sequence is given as TGTGCCAGCAGCTTGGTAAGGGCAGGGATCATCTACGAGCAGTACTTC. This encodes CASSLVRAGIIYEQYF.